This T cell receptor beta chain was identified in a study of blood T cell repertoires in COVID-19. Study at large: Acute and convalescent COVID-19 specimens originated in the United States, Italy and Spain. PBMCs, B-cell-depleted T cells, or T cells were the source of the cDNA or gDNA that made up the material.

Authors' processing steps: Using reference gene primer amplification, nucleated cell counts were estimated. Sequenced by immunoSEQ multiplex PCR; TCRdb stores in-frame clones only, minus some. That table gives V, J and clone size, and the DNA gave D and trimming. The data contain about 210,000 clones, around 85% of them singletons. This clone was recorded only once. The germline CDR1 and CDR2 sequences are MNHNY and SVGAGI (reference sequence). This CDR3 has 15 amino acids. Trimming removed 2 bases from V and 4 bases from J; junction bases left unmatched: 5. The clonotype comes from a man aged 40-50 years with acute or convalescent COVID-19. This chain links TRBV6-6 with TRBJ2-7, with 10 bases fitting TRBD1. The sample was peripheral blood. This CDR3 is CASSYPDRGEYEQYF. CDR3 in DNA: TGTGCCAGCAGTTACCCGGACAGGGGGGAGTACGAGCAGTACTTC.